This T cell receptor beta chain stems from a study of cytomegalovirus exposure and HLA in healthy donors. CDR1 and CDR2 from the germline V gene are SGHTA and FQGNSA. Trimming cost V 5 bases and J 5 bases, with 18 bases left between them. The CDR3 runs 15 residues. Researchers ran the PCR with 60 Vbeta and 13 Jbeta primers. Libraries were prepared by immunoSEQ multiplex PCR; TCRdb keeps only in-frame clonotypes and omits some of them. This table has fewer than 250,000 clones, approximately 80% appearing once. This clone has just one count. The J gene is TRBJ1-2, the V gene TRBV7-2; possibly TRBD1 for D (5 bases). The sequenced material came from PBMCs. The receptor's source is a young woman in good health and CMV-seropositive. The CDR3 loop is CASSPQSGRGYGYTF. In DNA, the CDR3 is TGTGCCAGCAGCCCACAGTCAGGGCGGGGGTATGGCTACACCTTC.